This TCR beta chain stems from a study of cytomegalovirus exposure and HLA in healthy donors. Study-wide results and caveats: Cytomegalovirus-associated TCR beta chains were listed, numbering 164.

In the PCR, 60 Vbeta and 13 Jbeta primers were used. Repertoires were generated with immunoSEQ multiplex PCR, while TCRdb's copy carries only in-frame clones and drops some. The sample carries 200,000 to 300,000 clones, about four fifths recorded once. Concerning this clone: The target antigen is unknown.

The CDR3 covers 13 residues. V lost 3 bases, J lost 6 bases, and 9 bases lay in between. Per germline, CDR1 MNHEY and CDR2 SVGAGI. The J gene is TRBJ1-5, the V gene TRBV6-5; D unresolved. Sample: PBMCs. The clonotype comes from a woman in her 40s in good health and CMV-seropositive. In DNA form, the CDR3 reads TGTGCCAGCAGTTATGGCCGGGGTCAGCCCCAGCATTTT. Protein: CASSYGRGQPQHF.